This record covers a single T cell receptor beta chain. The length of the CDR3 is 14 residues. The V gene's germline CDR1 is SGHRS and CDR2 YFSETQ. The V end was cut by 0 bases, the J end by 4 bases, with 10 bases between. Sequencing used immunoSEQ multiplex PCR; TCRdb keeps in-frame clones, though not all of them. This table has around 200,000 clones, approximately 70% appearing once. This sample was taken from a study of shared clonotypes between healthy human individuals. The source material was memory CD4+ T cells sorted from blood. Subset defined: CD45RA-negative fraction. The V and J genes are TRBV5-1 and TRBJ1-2, with D possibly TRBD1 on 5 matching bases. The source is a man between 25 and 39 years old in good health. CDR3 amino acids: CASSLDGTSYGYTF. The CDR3 DNA reads as TGCGCCAGCAGCTTGGACGGGACTTCCTATGGCTACACCTTC.